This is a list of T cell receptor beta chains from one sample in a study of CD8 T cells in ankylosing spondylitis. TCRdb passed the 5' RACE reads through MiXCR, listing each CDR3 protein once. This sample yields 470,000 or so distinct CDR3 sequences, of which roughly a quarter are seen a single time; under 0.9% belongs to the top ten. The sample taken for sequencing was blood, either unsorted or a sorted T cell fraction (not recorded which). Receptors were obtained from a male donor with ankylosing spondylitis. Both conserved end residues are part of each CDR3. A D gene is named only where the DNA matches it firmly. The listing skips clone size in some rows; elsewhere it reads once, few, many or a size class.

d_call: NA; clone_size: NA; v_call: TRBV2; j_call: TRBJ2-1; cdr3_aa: CASSPRTDYNEQFF; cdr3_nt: TGTGCCAGCAGTCCTCGGACAGACTACAATGAGCAGTTCTTC
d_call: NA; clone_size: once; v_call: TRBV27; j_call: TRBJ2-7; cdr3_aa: CASSFKEGGTYEQYF; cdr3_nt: TGTGCCAGCAGTTTCAAGGAGGGGGGGACCTACGAGCAGTACTTC
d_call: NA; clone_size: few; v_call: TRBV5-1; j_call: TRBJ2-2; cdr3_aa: CASSLSSVGHTGELFF; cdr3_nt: TGCGCCAGCAGCTTGTCATCAGTTGGACACACCGGGGAGCTGTTTTTT
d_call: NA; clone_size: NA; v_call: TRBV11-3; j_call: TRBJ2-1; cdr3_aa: CASTLSPNLLRNEQFF; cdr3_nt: TGTGCCAGCACCCTCTCCCCCAACCTCTTGCGCAATGAGCAGTTCTTC
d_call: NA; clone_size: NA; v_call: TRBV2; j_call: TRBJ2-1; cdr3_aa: CASRVDSRPFF; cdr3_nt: TGTGCCAGCAGGGTGGACAGTAGACCGTTCTTC
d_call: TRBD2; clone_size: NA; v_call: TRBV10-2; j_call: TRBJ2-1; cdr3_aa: CASSESGLGNEQFF; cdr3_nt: TGCGCCAGCAGTGAGTCGGGACTAGGCAATGAGCAGTTCTTC
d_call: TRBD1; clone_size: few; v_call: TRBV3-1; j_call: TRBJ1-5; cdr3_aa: CASSLGTGGMQPQHF; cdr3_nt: TGTGCCAGCAGCCTCGGGACAGGGGGTATGCAGCCCCAGCATTTT
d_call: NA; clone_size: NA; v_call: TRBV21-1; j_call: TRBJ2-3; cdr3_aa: CASSKGSKGADTQYF; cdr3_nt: TGTGCCAGCAGCAAAGGGTCGAAGGGCGCAGATACGCAGTATTTT
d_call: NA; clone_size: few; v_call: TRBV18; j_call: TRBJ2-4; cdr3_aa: CASSPPGGALAKNIQYF; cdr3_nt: TGTGCCAGCTCACCACCTGGAGGGGCGCTAGCCAAAAACATTCAGTACTTC
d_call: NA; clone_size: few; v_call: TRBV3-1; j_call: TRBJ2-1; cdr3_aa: CASSRGQPQFF; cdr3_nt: TGTGCCAGCAGCCGCGGACAGCCGCAGTTCTTC
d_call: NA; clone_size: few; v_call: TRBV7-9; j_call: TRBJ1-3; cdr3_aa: CASSLLDGYSGNTIYF; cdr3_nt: TGTGCCAGCAGCCTTTTGGACGGGTACTCTGGAAACACCATATATTTT
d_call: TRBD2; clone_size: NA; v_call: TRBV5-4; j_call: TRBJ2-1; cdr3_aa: CASSTGGLAGYNEQFF; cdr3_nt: TGTGCCAGCAGCACCGGGGGACTAGCGGGCTACAATGAGCAGTTCTTC
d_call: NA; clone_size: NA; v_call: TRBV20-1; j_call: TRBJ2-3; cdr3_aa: CSARVPQKNTDTQYF; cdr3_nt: TGCAGTGCTAGAGTACCTCAGAAAAACACAGATACGCAGTATTTT
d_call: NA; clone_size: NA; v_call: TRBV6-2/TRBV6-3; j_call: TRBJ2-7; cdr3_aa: CASSELAYEQYF; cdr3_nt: TGTGCCAGCAGCGAACTAGCCTACGAGCAGTACTTC
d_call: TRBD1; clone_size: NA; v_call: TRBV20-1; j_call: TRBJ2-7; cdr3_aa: CSARDVFFGQGGGEQYF; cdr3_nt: TGCAGTGCTAGAGATGTTTTTTTTGGACAGGGGGGAGGCGAGCAGTACTTC
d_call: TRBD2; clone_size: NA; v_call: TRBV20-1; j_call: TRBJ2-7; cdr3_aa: CSAGLAGGTGEQYF; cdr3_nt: TGCAGTGCGGGACTTGCGGGAGGCACAGGCGAGCAGTACTTC
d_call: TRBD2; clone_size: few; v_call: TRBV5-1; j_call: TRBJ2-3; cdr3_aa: CASSSRLAGATDTQYF; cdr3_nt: TGCGCCAGCAGCTCCCGACTAGCGGGAGCAACAGATACGCAGTATTTT
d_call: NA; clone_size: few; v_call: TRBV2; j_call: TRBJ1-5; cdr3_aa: CASSELRGSNQPQHF; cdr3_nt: TGTGCCAGCAGTGAACTGAGGGGAAGCAATCAGCCCCAGCATTTT
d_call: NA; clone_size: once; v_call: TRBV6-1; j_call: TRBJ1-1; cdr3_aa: CASSGRANTEAFF; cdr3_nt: TGTGCCAGCAGTGGTAGGGCTAACACTGAAGCTTTCTTT
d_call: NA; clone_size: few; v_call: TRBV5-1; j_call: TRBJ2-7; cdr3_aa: CASSSGPHHEQYF; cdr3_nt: TGCGCCAGCAGCTCGGGACCACACCACGAGCAGTACTTC
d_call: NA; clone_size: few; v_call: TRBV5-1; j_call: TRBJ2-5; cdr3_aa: CASSSQGFGETQYF; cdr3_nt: TGCGCCAGCAGCTCTCAGGGATTCGGAGAGACCCAGTACTTC
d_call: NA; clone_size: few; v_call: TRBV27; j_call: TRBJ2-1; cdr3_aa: CASSLSWVSYNEQFF; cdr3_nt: TGTGCCAGCAGTTTGAGTTGGGTGTCCTACAATGAGCAGTTCTTC
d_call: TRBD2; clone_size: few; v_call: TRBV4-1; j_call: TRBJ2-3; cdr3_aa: CASSQQKAGGPADTQYF; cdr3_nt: TGCGCCAGCAGCCAACAAAAAGCGGGAGGGCCAGCGGATACGCAGTATTTT
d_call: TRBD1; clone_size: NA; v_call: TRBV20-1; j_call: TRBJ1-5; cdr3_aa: CSARSDRGAGQPQHF; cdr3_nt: TGCAGTGCTCGCTCTGACAGGGGGGCTGGTCAGCCCCAGCATTTT
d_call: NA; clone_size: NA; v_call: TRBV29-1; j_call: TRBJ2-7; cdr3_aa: CSVALSTGPSEQYF; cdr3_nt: TGCAGCGTCGCTCTCTCGACAGGTCCATCCGAGCAGTACTTC
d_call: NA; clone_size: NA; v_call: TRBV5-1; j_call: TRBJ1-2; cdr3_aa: CASSFNQGNYGYTF; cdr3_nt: TGCGCCAGCAGCTTCAATCAAGGAAACTATGGCTACACCTTC
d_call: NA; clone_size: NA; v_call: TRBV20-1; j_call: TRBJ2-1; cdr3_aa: CSAAGPSDEQFF; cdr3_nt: TGCAGTGCGGCTGGACCTTCGGATGAGCAGTTCTTC
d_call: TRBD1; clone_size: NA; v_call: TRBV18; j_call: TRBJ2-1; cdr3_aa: CASLKQGSDYNEQFF; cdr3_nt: TGTGCCAGCTTAAAACAGGGGTCGGACTACAATGAGCAGTTCTTC
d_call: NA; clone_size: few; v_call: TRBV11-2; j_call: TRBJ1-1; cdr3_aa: CASSLEPGPHTEAFF; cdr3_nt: TGTGCCAGCAGCTTAGAACCAGGACCTCACACTGAAGCTTTCTTT
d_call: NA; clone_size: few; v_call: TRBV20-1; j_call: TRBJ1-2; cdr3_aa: CSARDGDRVNYGYTF; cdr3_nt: TGCAGTGCTAGAGATGGGGATCGGGTTAACTATGGCTACACCTTC
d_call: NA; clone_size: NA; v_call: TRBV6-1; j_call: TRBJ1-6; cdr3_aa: CASSQNSGPNSPLHF; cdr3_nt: TGTGCCAGCAGTCAGAATTCAGGACCCAATTCACCCCTCCACTTT
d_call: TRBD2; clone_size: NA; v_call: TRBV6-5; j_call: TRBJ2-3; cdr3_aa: CASSYSKGLAEADTQYF; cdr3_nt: TGTGCCAGCAGTTACTCGAAGGGACTAGCGGAGGCAGATACGCAGTATTTT
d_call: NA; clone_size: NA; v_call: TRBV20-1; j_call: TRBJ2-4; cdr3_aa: CSGGEGAKNIQYF; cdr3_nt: TGCAGTGGGGGCGAGGGGGCCAAAAACATTCAGTACTTC
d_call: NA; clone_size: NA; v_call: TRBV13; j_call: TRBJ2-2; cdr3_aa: CASRSRGRSGELFF; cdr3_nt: TGTGCCAGCAGATCCCGGGGGCGAAGCGGGGAGCTGTTTTTT
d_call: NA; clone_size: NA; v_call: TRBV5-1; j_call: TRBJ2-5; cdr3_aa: CASSLFGSEETQYF; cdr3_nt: TGCGCCAGCAGCTTGTTCGGGTCTGAGGAGACCCAGTACTTC
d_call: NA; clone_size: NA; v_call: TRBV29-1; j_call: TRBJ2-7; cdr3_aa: CSVDGAGSYEQYF; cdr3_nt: TGCAGCGTTGACGGTGCGGGGAGCTACGAGCAGTACTTC
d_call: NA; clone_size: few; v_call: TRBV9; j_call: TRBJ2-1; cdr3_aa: CASSVDYSYNEQFF; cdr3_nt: TGTGCCAGCAGCGTAGACTACTCCTACAATGAGCAGTTCTTC
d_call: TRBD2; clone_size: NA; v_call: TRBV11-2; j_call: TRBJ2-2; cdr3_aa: CASNSVALAGGTGELFF; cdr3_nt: TGTGCCAGCAACAGCGTGGCACTAGCGGGAGGCACCGGGGAGCTGTTTTTT
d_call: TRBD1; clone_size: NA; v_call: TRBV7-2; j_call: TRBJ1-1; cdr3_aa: CASSRQRQGSGGTEAFF; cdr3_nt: TGTGCCAGCAGCCGACAACGACAGGGCTCGGGAGGGACTGAAGCTTTCTTT
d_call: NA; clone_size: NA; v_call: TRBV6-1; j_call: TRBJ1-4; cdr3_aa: CASSGLRGRMNEKLFF; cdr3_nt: TGTGCCAGCAGTGGCCTTCGGGGAAGGATGAATGAAAAACTGTTTTTT
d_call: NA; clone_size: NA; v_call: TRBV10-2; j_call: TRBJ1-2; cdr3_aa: CASSEGLHGYTF; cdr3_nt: TGCGCCAGCAGTGAGGGACTTCATGGCTACACCTTC
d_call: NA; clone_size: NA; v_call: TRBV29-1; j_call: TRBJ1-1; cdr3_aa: CSGGVQYTEAFF; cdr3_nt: TGCAGCGGGGGCGTACAGTACACTGAAGCTTTCTTT
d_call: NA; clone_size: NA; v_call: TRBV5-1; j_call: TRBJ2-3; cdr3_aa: CASSFDLHTDTQYF; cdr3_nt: TGCGCCAGCAGCTTCGACCTACACACAGATACGCAGTATTTT
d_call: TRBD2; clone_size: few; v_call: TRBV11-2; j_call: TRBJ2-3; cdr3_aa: CASSLGLAAVGWFTDTQYF; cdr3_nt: TGTGCCAGCAGCTTGGGACTAGCGGCGGTCGGATGGTTCACAGATACGCAGTATTTT
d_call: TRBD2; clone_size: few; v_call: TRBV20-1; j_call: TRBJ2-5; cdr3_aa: CSAGTSGQETQYF; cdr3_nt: TGCAGTGCTGGGACTAGCGGGCAAGAGACCCAGTACTTC
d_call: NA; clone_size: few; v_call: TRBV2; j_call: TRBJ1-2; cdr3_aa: CASSDTGYGYTF; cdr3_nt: TGTGCCAGCAGTGACACAGGTTATGGCTACACCTTC
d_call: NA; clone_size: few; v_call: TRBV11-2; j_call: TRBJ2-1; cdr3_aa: CASSLFGRMDNEQFF; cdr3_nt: TGTGCCAGCAGCTTATTCGGGCGGATGGACAATGAGCAGTTCTTC
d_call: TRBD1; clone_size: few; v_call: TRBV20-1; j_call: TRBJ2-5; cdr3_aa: CSALDREETQYF; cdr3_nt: TGCAGTGCCCTCGACAGGGAAGAGACCCAGTACTTC
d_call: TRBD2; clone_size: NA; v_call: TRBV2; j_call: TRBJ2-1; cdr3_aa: CASMGGVYNEQFF; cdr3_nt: TGTGCCAGCATGGGGGGGGTATACAATGAGCAGTTCTTC
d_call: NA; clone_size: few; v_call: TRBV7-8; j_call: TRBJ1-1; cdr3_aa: CASSLSAETEAFF; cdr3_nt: TGTGCCAGCAGCTTATCGGCCGAGACTGAAGCTTTCTTT